This T cell receptor beta chain appears in the sequencing data of a study of blood T cell repertoires in COVID-19 (dated by TCRdb to about 2020). For context, the study as a whole: Samples from collaborators originated in the United States, Italy and Spain and spanned both the acute and convalescent phases of COVID-19. The material from the prospective study consisted of cDNA or gDNA derived from T cells, B-cell-depleted T cells, or PBMCs. The dataset comprised deeply sampled blood TCRbeta repertoires from subjects exposed to, actively infected with, or recovered from COVID-19. The repertoires were released in a freely available public database intended as a resource for research on the immune response to SARS-CoV-2. The samples were drawn from two sources: the first 160 participants of the ongoing ImmuneRACE study, and about 1,300 subjects contributed by 6 global collaborators. Sample metadata almost always included a de-identified subject ID, COVID-19 status, age in years and sex. Where available, HLA class I and class II types were obtained from metadata supplied by the sample provider rather than from assay-based typing. Broad study findings and their caveats: Clinical and demographic metadata were provided uncurated, with the amount varying by source and participant.

In the case of this clone: Its recognized antigen is unknown. Base qualities are not recorded, but no much larger clone differs from it by a single base.

The germline ends are 12 bases apart after V is trimmed by 3 bases and J by 5 bases. The CDR3 spans 13 residues, from the cysteine through the phenylalanine. Only CDR3 DNA remains: 39 bases, in frame from the first base. The germline V gene (reference sequence) supplies CDR1 DFQATT and CDR2 SNEGSKA. Each collaborating institution followed its own protocols to collect whole blood in K2EDTA tubes. Collaborator samples were shipped for TCRbeta analysis as frozen whole blood, isolated PBMCs, or DNA extracted from either sample type. TCRbeta CDR3 regions were amplified from genomic DNA by means of the immunoSEQ Assay, a bias-controlled multiplex PCR. The study's own analysis went as follows. Within the assay, amplification of reference gene primers was used to estimate how many nucleated cells each sample contained. Sequence reads were collapsed and filtered to measure the absolute abundance of every unique TCRbeta CDR3 rearrangement. For each sample, productive Simpson clonality was calculated by taking the square root of Simpson's diversity index across productive rearrangements. TCRdb limited this immuneACCESS table to in-frame rearrangements with V and J called. A share of clones is missing; checked studies link under half to unresolved V genes, and the rest is unexplained. Clonal size and the V and J genes are those of that table, whereas D and trimming came from the DNA. The sample table contains about 100,000 clones; only one count was recorded for around 83% of them. Jointly, the top ten make up under 2.5% of the sample.

The clonotype was recovered from a human donor in a cohort sampled during active COVID-19. The chain couples TRBV20-1 to TRBJ2-3; a weak D assignment points to TRBD1 (6 bases agree). Input material: peripheral blood. For the CDR3, the sequence is CSASLGAQDTQYF. The bases are TGCAGTGCTAGTTTGGGGGCGCAAGATACGCAGTATTTT.